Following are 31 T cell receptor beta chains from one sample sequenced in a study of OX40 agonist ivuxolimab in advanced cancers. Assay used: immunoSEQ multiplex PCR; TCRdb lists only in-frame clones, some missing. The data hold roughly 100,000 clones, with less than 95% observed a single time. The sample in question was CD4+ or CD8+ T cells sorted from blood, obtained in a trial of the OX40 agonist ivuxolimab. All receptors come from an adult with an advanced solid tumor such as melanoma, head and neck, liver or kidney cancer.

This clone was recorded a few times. This chain's CDR3 is CASSLGAGGGETQYF. The CDR3 DNA is TGCGCCAGCAGCTTGGGGGCAGGGGGGGGAGAGACCCAGTACTTC. The chain recombines TRBV5-1 with TRBJ2-5; D tentatively reads TRBD1 or TRBD2 (7 bases each). Looked up from germline, CDR1 is SGHRS and CDR2 is YFSETQ. The CDR3 consists of 15 residues. With 0 bases removed from V and 4 bases from J, the gap between germline ends came to 13 bases.

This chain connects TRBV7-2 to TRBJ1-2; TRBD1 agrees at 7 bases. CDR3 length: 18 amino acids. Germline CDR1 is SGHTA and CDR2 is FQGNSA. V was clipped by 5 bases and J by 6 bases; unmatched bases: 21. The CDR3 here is CASSPGTRQGIMIDGYTF. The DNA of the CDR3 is TGTGCCAGCAGCCCAGGGACCCGACAGGGTATAATGATTGATGGCTACACCTTC. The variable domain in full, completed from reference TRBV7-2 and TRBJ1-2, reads GAGVSQSPSNKVTEKGKDVELRCDPISGHTALYWYRQSLGQGLEFLIYFQGNSAPDKSGLPSDRFSAERTGGSVSTLTIQRTQQEDSAVYLCASSPGTRQGIMIDGYTFGSGTRLTVV.

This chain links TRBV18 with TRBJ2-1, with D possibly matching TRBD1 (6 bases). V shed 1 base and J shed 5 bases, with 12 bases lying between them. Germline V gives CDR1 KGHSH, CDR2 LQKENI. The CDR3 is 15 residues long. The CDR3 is CASSPLGTTHNEQFF. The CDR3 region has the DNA TGTGCCAGCTCACCACTCGGGACAACCCACAATGAGCAGTTCTTC.

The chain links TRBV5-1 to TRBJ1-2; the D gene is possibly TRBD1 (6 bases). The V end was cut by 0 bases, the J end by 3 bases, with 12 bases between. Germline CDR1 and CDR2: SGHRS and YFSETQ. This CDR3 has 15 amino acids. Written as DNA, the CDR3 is TGCGCCAGCAGCTTGGAGGGGGGCATCGACTATGGCTACACCTTC. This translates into CASSLEGGIDYGYTF.

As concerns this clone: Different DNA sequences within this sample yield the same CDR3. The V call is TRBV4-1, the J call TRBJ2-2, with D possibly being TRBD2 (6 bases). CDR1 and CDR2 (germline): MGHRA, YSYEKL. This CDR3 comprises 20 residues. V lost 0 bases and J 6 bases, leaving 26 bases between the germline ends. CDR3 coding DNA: TGCGCCAGCAGCCAAGAACGGAGGGGTGTTTTGACAACCAACTCCGGGGAGCTGTTTTTT. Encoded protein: CASSQERRGVLTTNSGELFF.

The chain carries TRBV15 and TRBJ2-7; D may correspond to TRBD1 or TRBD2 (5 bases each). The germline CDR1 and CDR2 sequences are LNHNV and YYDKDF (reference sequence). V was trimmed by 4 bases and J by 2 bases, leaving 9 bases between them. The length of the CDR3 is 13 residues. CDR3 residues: CATSKGTAYEQYF. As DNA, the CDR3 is TGTGCCACCAGCAAAGGGACCGCCTACGAGCAGTACTTC.

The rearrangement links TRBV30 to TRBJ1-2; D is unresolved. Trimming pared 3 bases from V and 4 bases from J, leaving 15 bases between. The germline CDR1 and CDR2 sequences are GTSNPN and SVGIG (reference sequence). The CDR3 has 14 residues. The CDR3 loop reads CAWRLYGPSYGYTF. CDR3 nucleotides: TGTGCCTGGAGGTTGTACGGACCAAGCTATGGCTACACCTTC.

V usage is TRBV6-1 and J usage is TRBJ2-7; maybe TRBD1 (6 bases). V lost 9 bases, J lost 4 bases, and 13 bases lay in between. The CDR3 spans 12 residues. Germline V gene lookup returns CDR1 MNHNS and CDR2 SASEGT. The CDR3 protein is CARTGKGYEQYF. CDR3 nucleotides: TGTGCCAGAACAGGGAAGGGTTACGAGCAGTACTTC.

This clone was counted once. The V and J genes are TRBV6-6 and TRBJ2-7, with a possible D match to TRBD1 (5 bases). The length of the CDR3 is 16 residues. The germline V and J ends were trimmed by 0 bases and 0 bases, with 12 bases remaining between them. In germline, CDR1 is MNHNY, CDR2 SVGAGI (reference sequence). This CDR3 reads CASSYSDSRSSYEQYF. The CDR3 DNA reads TGTGCCAGCAGTTACTCTGACAGTAGGAGCTCCTACGAGCAGTACTTC.

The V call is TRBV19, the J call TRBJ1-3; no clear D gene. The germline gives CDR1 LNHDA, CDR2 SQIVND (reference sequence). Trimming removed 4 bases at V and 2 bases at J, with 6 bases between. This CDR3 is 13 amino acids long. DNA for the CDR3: TGTGCCAGTAGTACTCGTCCTGGAAACACCATATATTTT. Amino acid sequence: CASSTRPGNTIYF.

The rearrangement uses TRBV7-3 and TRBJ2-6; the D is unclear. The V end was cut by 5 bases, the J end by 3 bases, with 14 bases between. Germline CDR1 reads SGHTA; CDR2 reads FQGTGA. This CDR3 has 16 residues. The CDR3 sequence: CASSPTNYGGANVLTF. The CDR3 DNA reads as TGTGCCAGCAGCCCCACTAACTATGGTGGGGCCAACGTCCTGACTTTC. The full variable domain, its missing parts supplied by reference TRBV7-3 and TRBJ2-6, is GAGVSQTPSNKVTEKGKYVELRCDPISGHTALYWYRQSLGQGPEFLIYFQGTGAADDSGLPNDRFFAVRPEGSVSTLKIQRTERGDSAVYLCASSPTNYGGANVLTFGAGSRLTVL.

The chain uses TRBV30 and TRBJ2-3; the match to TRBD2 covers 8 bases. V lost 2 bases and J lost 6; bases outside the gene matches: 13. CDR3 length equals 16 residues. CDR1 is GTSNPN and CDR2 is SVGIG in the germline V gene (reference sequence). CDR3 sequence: CAWSHPLSGSRDTQYF. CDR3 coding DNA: TGTGCCTGGAGTCACCCCTTGAGCGGGAGTAGGGATACGCAGTATTTT.

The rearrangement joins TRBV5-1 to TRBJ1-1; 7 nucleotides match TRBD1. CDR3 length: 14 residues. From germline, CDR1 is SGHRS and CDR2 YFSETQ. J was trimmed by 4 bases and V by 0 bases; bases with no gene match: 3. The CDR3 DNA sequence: TGCGCCAGCAGCTTGGGGGGACAGACCACTGAAGCTTTCTTT. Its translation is CASSLGGQTTEAFF.

The CDR3 is CASSEVKGQAGETQYF. CDR3 sequence (DNA): TGTGCCAGCAGTGAGGTTAAGGGGCAGGCGGGGGAGACCCAGTACTTC. The chain couples TRBV6-1 to TRBJ2-5; a possible D gene is TRBD2 (6 bases). Germline assignment: CDR1 MNHNS and CDR2 SASEGT. There are 16 residues in the CDR3. Trimming shortened V by 3 bases and J by 5 bases, and 19 bases separated the two germline ends.

DNA for the CDR3: TGTGCCAGCAGTGACAGACAGGGCCACACTGAAGCTTTCTTT. As protein: CASSDRQGHTEAFF. V gene TRBV6-1 combines with J gene TRBJ1-1, with TRBD1 matching 7 bases. Germline V gene sequence: CDR1 MNHNS, CDR2 SASEGT. J lost 3 bases, V lost 3 bases, and 4 bases had no gene match. This CDR3 region has 14 residues.

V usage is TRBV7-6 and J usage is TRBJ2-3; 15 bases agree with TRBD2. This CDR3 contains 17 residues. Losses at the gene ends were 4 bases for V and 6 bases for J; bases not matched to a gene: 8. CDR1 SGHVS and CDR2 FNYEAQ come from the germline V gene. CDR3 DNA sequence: TGTGCCAGCAGCTCGGGACTAGCGGGAGGATCCGCCGATACGCAGTATTTT. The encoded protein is CASSSGLAGGSADTQYF.

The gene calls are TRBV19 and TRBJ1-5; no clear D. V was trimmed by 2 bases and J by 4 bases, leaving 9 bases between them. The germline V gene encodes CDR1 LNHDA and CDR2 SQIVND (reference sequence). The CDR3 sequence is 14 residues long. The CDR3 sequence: CASSILTDNQPQHF. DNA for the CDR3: TGTGCCAGTAGTATACTGACGGATAATCAGCCCCAGCATTTT.

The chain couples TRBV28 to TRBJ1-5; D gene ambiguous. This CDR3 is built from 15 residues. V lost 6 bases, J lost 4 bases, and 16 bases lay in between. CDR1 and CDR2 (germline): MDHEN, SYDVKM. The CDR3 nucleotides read TGTGCCAGCAGAGTAGGGTTAGGGTGGAATCAGCCCCAGCATTTT. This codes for CASRVGLGWNQPQHF.

CDR3 nucleotides: TGTGCCAGTAGTACATTAGTAAACACCGGGGAGCTGTTTTTT. It encodes CASSTLVNTGELFF. The chain has TRBV19 and TRBJ2-2, with D unresolved. Trimming removed 4 bases at V and 2 bases at J, with 8 bases between. CDR1 and CDR2 (germline): LNHDA, SQIVND (reference sequence). The CDR3 is 14 residues long.

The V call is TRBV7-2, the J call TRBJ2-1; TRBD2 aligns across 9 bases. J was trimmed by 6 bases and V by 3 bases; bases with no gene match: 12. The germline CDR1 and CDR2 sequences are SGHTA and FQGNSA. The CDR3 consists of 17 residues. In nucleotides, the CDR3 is TGTGCCAGCAGCTTTGTGACTAGCGGCTATTCAACCAATGAGCAGTTCTTC. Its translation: CASSFVTSGYSTNEQFF.

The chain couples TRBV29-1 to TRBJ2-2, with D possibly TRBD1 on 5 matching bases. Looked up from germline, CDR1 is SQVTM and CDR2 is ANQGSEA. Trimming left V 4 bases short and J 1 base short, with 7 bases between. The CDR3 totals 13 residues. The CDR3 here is CSVGQQNTGELFF. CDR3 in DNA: TGCAGCGTTGGACAGCAGAACACCGGGGAGCTGTTTTTT.

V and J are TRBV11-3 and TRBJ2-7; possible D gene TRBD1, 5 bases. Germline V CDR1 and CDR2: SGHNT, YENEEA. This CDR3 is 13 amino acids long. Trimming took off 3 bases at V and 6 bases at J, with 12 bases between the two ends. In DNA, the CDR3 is TGTGCCAGCAGCTTGGGCAGGGATGGCGAGCAGTACTTC. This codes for CASSLGRDGEQYF.

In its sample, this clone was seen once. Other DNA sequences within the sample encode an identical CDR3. In DNA, the CDR3 is TGTGCCAGCAGCTTGGGACGGATCCTTTACAATGAGCAGTTCTTC. It is translated as CASSLGRILYNEQFF. The genes are TRBV5-6 and TRBJ2-1; D gene uncertain. The CDR3 is 15 residues long. Germline V CDR1 and CDR2: SGHDT, YYEEEE. Trimming pared 0 bases from V and 4 bases from J, leaving 11 bases between.

The CDR3 loop reads CASSQVASGSGGELFF. The DNA of the CDR3 is TGCGCCAGCAGCCAAGTTGCCAGCGGGAGTGGCGGGGAGCTGTTTTTT. The rearrangement uses TRBV4-1 and TRBJ2-2, with 8 positions matching TRBD2. V lost 1 base, J lost 7 bases, and 8 bases stayed unmatched. Germline V gene data show CDR1 as MGHRA and CDR2 as YSYEKL. This CDR3 is built from 16 residues.

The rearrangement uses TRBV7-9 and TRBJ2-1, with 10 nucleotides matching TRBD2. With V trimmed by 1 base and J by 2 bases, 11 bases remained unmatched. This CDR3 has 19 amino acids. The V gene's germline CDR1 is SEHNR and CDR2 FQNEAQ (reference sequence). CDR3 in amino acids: CASSLGRSGRAGTYNEQFF. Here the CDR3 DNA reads TGTGCCAGCAGCTTAGGACGGAGCGGGAGGGCCGGGACCTACAATGAGCAGTTCTTC. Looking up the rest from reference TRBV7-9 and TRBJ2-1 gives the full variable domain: DTGVSQNPRHKITKRGQNVTFRCDPISEHNRLYWYRQTLGQGPEFLTYFQNEAQLEKSRLLSDRFSAERPKGSFSTLEIQRTEQGDSAMYLCASSLGRSGRAGTYNEQFFGPGTRLTVL.

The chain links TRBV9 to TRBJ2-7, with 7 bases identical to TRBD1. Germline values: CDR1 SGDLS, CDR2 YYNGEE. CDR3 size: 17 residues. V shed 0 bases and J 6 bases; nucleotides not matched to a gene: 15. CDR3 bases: TGTGCCAGCAGCGTAGGCCTCGGACAGGTCGTTGACGGCGAGCAGTACTTC. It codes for CASSVGLGQVVDGEQYF.

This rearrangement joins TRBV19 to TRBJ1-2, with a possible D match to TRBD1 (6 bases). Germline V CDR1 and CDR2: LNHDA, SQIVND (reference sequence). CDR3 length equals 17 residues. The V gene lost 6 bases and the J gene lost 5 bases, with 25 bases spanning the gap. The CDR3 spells CASRTITTGRVAYGYTF. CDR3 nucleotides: TGTGCCAGTAGAACGATCACGACAGGCCGAGTAGCGTATGGCTACACCTTC.

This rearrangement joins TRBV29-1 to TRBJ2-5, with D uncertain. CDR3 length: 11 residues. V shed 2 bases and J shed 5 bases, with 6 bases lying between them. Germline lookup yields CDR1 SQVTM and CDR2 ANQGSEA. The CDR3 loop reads CSVEHGETQYF. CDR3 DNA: TGCAGCGTTGAACACGGGGAGACCCAGTACTTC.

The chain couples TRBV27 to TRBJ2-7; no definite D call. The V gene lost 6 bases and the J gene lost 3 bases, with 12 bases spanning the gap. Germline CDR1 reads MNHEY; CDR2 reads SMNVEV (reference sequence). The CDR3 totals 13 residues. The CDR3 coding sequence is TGTGCCAGCAGGACCCCTGGGCGCTACGAGCAGTACTTC. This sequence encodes CASRTPGRYEQYF.

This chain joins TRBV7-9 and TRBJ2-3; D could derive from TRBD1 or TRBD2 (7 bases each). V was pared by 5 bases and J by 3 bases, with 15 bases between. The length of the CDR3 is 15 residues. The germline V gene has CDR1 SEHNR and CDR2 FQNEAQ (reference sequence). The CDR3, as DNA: TGTGCCAGCAGCCCGACAGGGAGGGGAACAGATACGCAGTATTTT. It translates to CASSPTGRGTDTQYF.

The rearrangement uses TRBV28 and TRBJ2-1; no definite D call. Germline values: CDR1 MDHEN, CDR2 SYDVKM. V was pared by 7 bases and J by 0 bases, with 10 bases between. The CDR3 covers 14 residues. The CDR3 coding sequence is TGTGCCAGCATCCCAGCAGGCTCCTACAATGAGCAGTTCTTC. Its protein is CASIPAGSYNEQFF.